Following are 32 T cell receptor beta chains from one sample sequenced in a study of molecular identifiers for immune sequencing clone quantification. TCRdb passed the PCR reads through MiXCR, listing each CDR3 protein once. This sample carries approximately 500,000 distinct CDR3 sequences, about 22% of them seen once, and the ten largest clones take around 0.84%. Sequenced material: naive CD8+ T cells from blood, with Jurkat cell RNA spiked in. Subset meaning: FACS-sorted CD8+CD4-CCR7+CD45RA+ naive T cells. The receptors derive from a human donor in good health. Some libraries in this study had Jurkat cell RNA spiked in.

A word on this clonotype: A much bigger clone sits one base away, suggesting this may be a read error. The chain uses TRBV27 and TRBJ2-3, with D possibly TRBD2 on 6 matching bases. Germline V CDR1 and CDR2: MNHEY, SMNVEV (reference sequence). The CDR3 is made up of 12 amino acids. CDR3 sequence: CAGSLLGSKQYF. The CDR3 DNA is TGTGCCGGCAGTTTACTCGGGAGTAAGCAGTATTTT.

This clonotype was counted at least ten times. The V gene is TRBV9, the J gene TRBJ1-1; D is unresolved. This CDR3 has 13 amino acids. Trimming took 5 bases from V and 2 from J, leaving 10 bases between them. Germline CDR1 reads SGDLS; CDR2 reads YYNGEE. DNA for the CDR3: TGTGCCAGCAGTGCCGGGGTAAACACTGAAGCTTTCTTT. This sequence encodes CASSAGVNTEAFF.

This clonotype was counted a few times. This chain connects TRBV7-9 to TRBJ1-1; D uncertain. The germline V and J ends were trimmed by 3 bases and 4 bases, with 15 bases remaining between them. The CDR3 loop spans 15 amino acids. The germline gives CDR1 SEHNR, CDR2 FQNEAQ (reference sequence). The CDR3 DNA sequence: TGTGCCAGCAGCTTGATAGATCCCTCCCCCACTGAAGCTTTCTTT. It yields the protein CASSLIDPSPTEAFF.

As regards this clonotype: Germline is not matched at one junction end, which may reflect a read error. J is TRBJ1-5 and V is TRBV12-5; D is ambiguous. This CDR3 comprises 15 residues. Germline assignment: CDR1 LGHNT and CDR2 FRNRAP. The CDR3 DNA reads TGTGCTAGTGGTTTGGCCTCGAAGAACAATCAGTCCCAGCATTTT. Protein sequence: CASGLASKNNQSQHF.

The chain is built from TRBV29-1 and TRBJ2-2; D ambiguous. Germline lookup yields CDR1 SQVTM and CDR2 ANQGSEA. V shed 4 bases and J shed 7 bases, with 16 bases lying between them. The CDR3 extends over 14 amino acids. CDR3 coding DNA: TGCAGCGTTGGGGTGGCAGCCTCGGGCGGGGAGCTGTTTTTT. It is translated as CSVGVAASGGELFF.

The J gene is TRBJ2-2, the V gene TRBV24-1; D is ambiguous. Trimming removed 0 bases at V and 11 bases at J, with 12 bases between. The length of the CDR3 is 14 residues. Germline CDR1 is KGHDR and CDR2 is SFDVKD. CDR3 loop: CATSDLLEAGELFF. The CDR3 nucleotides are TGTGCCACCAGTGATTTGCTTGAGGCAGGCGAGCTGTTTTTT.

The table lists this clonotype with a few counts. The V and J genes are TRBV28 and TRBJ2-4; D possibly corresponds to TRBD2 (6 bases). Per the germline V gene, CDR1 is MDHEN and CDR2 is SYDVKM. This CDR3 is 16 amino acids long. V was clipped by 6 bases and J by 8 bases, with 23 bases between them. The CDR3 sequence is CASSPWAGGNRDIQYF. In DNA, the CDR3 is TGTGCCAGCAGCCCATGGGCTGGCGGGAATCGAGACATTCAGTACTTC.

The sample holds a few counts of this clonotype. The gene calls are TRBV18 and TRBJ2-3, with TRBD2 matching 9 bases. Germline-derived CDR1 and CDR2 are KGHSH and LQKENI. J was trimmed by 5 bases and V by 4 bases; bases with no gene match: 7. The CDR3 has 15 amino acids. The CDR3 DNA follows: TGTGCCAGCTCACTTAGCGGGAGAAGCTTAGATACGCAGTATTTT. Its translation: CASSLSGRSLDTQYF.

This clonotype turned up a few times. This rearrangement joins TRBV19 to TRBJ2-7, with D unresolved. The V end lost 5 bases, the J end lost 3 bases, and 11 bases lay between the germline ends. Germline V lookup: CDR1 LNHDA, CDR2 SQIVND (reference sequence). This CDR3 comprises 13 residues. The CDR3 DNA sequence: TGTGCCAGTAGTCCCTATCAGAACTACGAGCAGTACTTC. This gives the protein CASSPYQNYEQYF.

This clonotype was seen ten or more times. The chain has TRBV4-3 and TRBJ2-7, with 11 bases aligning to TRBD2. Germline values: CDR1 LGHNA, CDR2 YSLEER. This CDR3 comprises 15 residues. J was trimmed by 4 bases and V by 4 bases; bases with no gene match: 6. Here the CDR3 reads CASSLQLAGAYEQYF. CDR3 DNA sequence: TGCGCCAGCAGCCTCCAACTAGCGGGAGCTTACGAGCAGTACTTC.

Comment on this clonotype: A much larger clone differs from this one at a single base, so this may be a read error. J is TRBJ1-3 and V is TRBV28; no reliable D call. The CDR3 is 13 residues long. The germline CDR1 and CDR2 sequences are MDHEN and SYDVKM. In DNA, the CDR3 is TGTGCCAGCAGTTTGGCTGGTGGAAACGCCATATATTTT. This codes for CASSLAGGNAIYF.

This chain links TRBV12-3 or TRBV12-4 with TRBJ2-3, with TRBD2 matching over 12 bases. Germline trimming cut 3 bases from V and 4 bases from J; bases unmatched to any gene: 11. This CDR3 is 18 amino acids long. The CDR3 reads CASSFFKPSGGGADTQYF. The CDR3 nucleotides are TGTGCCAGCAGTTTTTTCAAACCTAGCGGGGGGGGGGCAGATACGCAGTATTTT.

At least ten counts were recorded for this clonotype. The chain combines TRBV4-1 with TRBJ2-1; the match to TRBD1 covers 10 bases. Germline assignment: CDR1 MGHRA and CDR2 YSYEKL. V was clipped by 2 bases and J by 15 bases; unmatched bases: 7. The CDR3 consists of 13 residues. CDR3 nucleotide sequence: TGCGCCAGCAGCCAAAGTGGGACAGGGGCTTTGTTCTTC. This translates into CASSQSGTGALFF.

The chain is built from TRBV4-2 and TRBJ2-3; TRBD2 is a possible D gene (5 bases). Germline V gene lookup returns CDR1 LGHNA and CDR2 YNFKEQ. The ends were cut back, 0 bases at V and 2 bases at J, with 12 bases in the middle. The CDR3 is 16 amino acids. CDR3 DNA sequence: TGTGCCAGCAGCCAAGATAGGTTTAGCGACACAGATACGCAGTATTTT. Amino acid sequence: CASSQDRFSDTDTQYF.

V and J are TRBV12-3 or TRBV12-4 and TRBJ2-1; the match to TRBD1 covers 9 bases. After removal of 7 bases from V and 5 bases from J, the junction contained 15 bases not matched to a gene. This CDR3 is 17 amino acids long. This CDR3 is CASTLDRGPGWNNEQFF. CDR3 coding DNA: TGTGCCAGCACTTTGGACAGGGGCCCCGGCTGGAACAATGAGCAGTTCTTC.

Comment on this clonotype: The junction does not match germline at one end; this may be a read error. The chain links TRBV14 to TRBJ1-3; D unresolved. This CDR3 is 15 amino acids long. Germline CDR1 SGHDN, CDR2 FVKESK. CDR3 nucleotides: TGTGCCAGCAGCCAAGACAGTAGCTCTGGAAACACCGTATATTTT. This sequence encodes CASSQDSSSGNTVYF.

Points on this clonotype: Possible read error: a much larger clone is one base away. CDR3 DNA: TGTGCCAGCAGCGCCAGTGGCGAGTACGAGCAGTACTTC. As protein: CASSASGEYEQYF. The chain employs TRBV9 and TRBJ2-7, with unresolved D. Trimming shortened V by 3 bases and J by 4 bases, and 11 bases separated the two germline ends. This CDR3 region has 13 residues. CDR1 and CDR2 (germline): SGDLS, YYNGEE.

This rearrangement joins TRBV4-3 to TRBJ1-6; 7 bases map to TRBD1. Trimming cost V 5 bases and J 4 bases; bases outside gene matches: 8. This CDR3 region has 16 residues. Germline lookup yields CDR1 LGHNA and CDR2 YSLEER. CDR3 sequence reads: CASSEVEQGYNSPLHF. CDR3 nucleotides: TGCGCCAGCAGCGAAGTGGAACAGGGGTATAATTCACCCCTCCACTTT.

This clonotype occurred many times. This chain's CDR3 is CSVVGGLEAFF. The CDR3 coding sequence is TGCAGCGTTGTAGGGGGGCTAGAGGCTTTCTTT. The V gene is TRBV29-1, the J gene TRBJ1-1; a possible D gene is TRBD1 (6 bases). V was shortened by 4 bases and J by 11 bases, with 14 bases between the two germline ends. This CDR3 has 11 amino acids. Germline lookup yields CDR1 SQVTM and CDR2 ANQGSEA.

With respect to this clonotype: It is likely a read error, because the conserved phenylalanine at the end of the CDR3 is missing. The chain recombines TRBV6-2 or TRBV6-3 with TRBJ1-1, with unresolved D. The germline CDR1 and CDR2 sequences are MNHEY and SVGEGT. The CDR3 is made up of 13 amino acids. The ends were cut back, 0 bases at V and 7 bases at J, with 9 bases in the middle. The DNA of the CDR3 is TGTGCCAGCAGTTACTCGTCCGGACTTGAAGCTTTCTCT. It specifies CASSYSSGLEAFS.

This clonotype was found many times. The chain links TRBV12-3 or TRBV12-4 to TRBJ2-3; D remains ambiguous. Trimming took off 7 bases at V and 2 bases at J, with 22 bases between the two ends. This CDR3 has 17 residues. The DNA of the CDR3 is TGTGCCAGCATTGGTAACGACAAGTTCGGAAACACAGATACGCAGTATTTT. This translates into CASIGNDKFGNTDTQYF.

There are many counts of this clonotype. The gene calls are TRBV12-3 or TRBV12-4 and TRBJ1-1; D ambiguous. The CDR3 contains 15 residues. V lost 7 bases and J lost 0, with 15 bases in between. CDR3 protein: CASTMIAGMNTEAFF. CDR3 in DNA: TGTGCCAGCACCATGATAGCGGGGATGAACACTGAAGCTTTCTTT.

This clonotype was recorded a few times. V and J are TRBV4-2 and TRBJ2-7, with 11 bases matching TRBD2. The CDR3 spans 15 residues. From germline, CDR1 is LGHNA and CDR2 YNFKEQ. V gave up 0 bases and J gave up 4 bases; unmatched junction bases: 2. In nucleotides, the CDR3 is TGTGCCAGCAGCCAAGAGGGACTAGCGGATTACGAGCAGTACTTC. The encoded protein is CASSQEGLADYEQYF.

This clonotype occurred a few times. This chain joins TRBV27 and TRBJ1-5, with D unresolved. The CDR3 is made up of 18 amino acids. V lost 0 bases to trimming and J lost 4 bases, with 19 bases between them. CDR1 and CDR2 (germline): MNHEY, SMNVEV (reference sequence). In DNA, the CDR3 is TGTGCCAGCAGTTTATCGGGCCCCGGGTCAATAGGGAATCAGCCCCAGCATTTT. Translating it yields CASSLSGPGSIGNQPQHF.

This clonotype was detected ten times or more. The chain employs TRBV5-1 and TRBJ1-6; weak D call: TRBD1 (6 bases). V was trimmed by 0 bases and J by 6 bases, leaving 7 bases between them. Germline V gene sequence: CDR1 SGHRS, CDR2 YFSETQ. CDR3 length: 14 residues. In nucleotides, the CDR3 is TGCGCCAGCAGCTTGGACAGGGCTAATTCACCCCTCCACTTT. It specifies CASSLDRANSPLHF.

This chain connects TRBV2 to TRBJ2-3; the D is unclear. This CDR3 comprises 12 residues. V lost 2 bases, J lost 6 bases, and 6 bases lay in between. From germline, CDR1 is SNHLY and CDR2 FYNNEI. CDR3: CASSERFDTQYF. Written as DNA, the CDR3 is TGTGCCAGCAGTGAAAGGTTCGATACGCAGTATTTT. Variable domain in full (rest from reference TRBV2 and TRBJ2-3): EPEVTQTPSHQVTQMGQEVILRCVPISNHLYFYWYRQILGQKVEFLVSFYNNEISEKSEIFDDQFSVERPDGSNFTLKIRSTKLEDSAMYFCASSERFDTQYFGPGTRLTVL.

This clonotype was detected only a few times. The chain has TRBV12-3 or TRBV12-4 and TRBJ2-7; no reliable D call. The V gene lost 1 base and the J gene lost 10 bases, with 11 bases spanning the gap. CDR3 length: 12 amino acids. The CDR3 bases are TGTGCCAGCAGTTTAGTATTCAGGTCCCAGTACTTC. It translates to CASSLVFRSQYF.

The sample holds many counts of this clonotype. The gene calls are TRBV29-1 and TRBJ1-1; maybe TRBD1 (5 bases). The V end was cut by 6 bases, the J end by 8 bases, with 16 bases between. The germline V gene has CDR1 SQVTM and CDR2 ANQGSEA. The CDR3 sequence is 12 residues long. CDR3 DNA: TGCAGCGTGTTCCACTGGGACGGCGAAGCTTTCTTT. Translating gives CSVFHWDGEAFF.

There are a few counts of this clonotype. The chain couples TRBV5-4 to TRBJ1-1; possibly TRBD1 for D (6 bases). V dropped 4 bases and J dropped 3 bases, with 22 bases sitting between them. Germline V gene sequence: CDR1 SGHNT, CDR2 YYREEE (reference sequence). The CDR3 is 17 amino acids. The CDR3 DNA reads TGTGCCAGCAGCAAAACCGGGACACCCGCGCAAGACACTGAAGCTTTCTTT. Amino acid sequence: CASSKTGTPAQDTEAFF. Together with reference TRBV5-4 and TRBJ1-1, the CDR3 gives the full variable domain: ETGVTQSPTHLIKTRGQQVTLRCSSQSGHNTVSWYQQALGQGPQFIFQYYREEENGRGNFPPRFSGLQFPNYSSELNVNALELDDSALYLCASSKTGTPAQDTEAFFGQGTRLTVV.

Details on this clonotype: One base away lies a much larger clone, so this may be a sequencing read error. The chain joins TRBV20-1 to TRBJ2-3; no reliable D call. V was cut by 1 base and J by 2 bases, with 10 bases left in between. There are 14 residues in the CDR3. Germline V lookup: CDR1 DFQATT, CDR2 SNEGSKA (reference sequence). For the CDR3, the DNA is TGCAGTGCTAGAGTTATGGCTTCCACAGATACGCAGTATTTT. This sequence encodes CSARVMASTDTQYF.

The gene calls are TRBV6-1 and TRBJ1-5; D call uncertain. Between the trimmed V and J ends, which lost 1 base and 7 bases, there was a span of 11 bases. Germline values: CDR1 MNHNS, CDR2 SASEGT. The CDR3 is 14 amino acids. The DNA for the CDR3 is TGTGCCAGCAGTGAAGGAGTAGGGTTCCAGCCCCAGCATTTT. This codes for CASSEGVGFQPQHF.

This chain joins TRBV9 and TRBJ1-6, with TRBD1 as a possible D gene (5 bases). This CDR3 has 17 amino acids. The germline gives CDR1 SGDLS, CDR2 YYNGEE. V shed 3 bases and J shed 6 bases, with 19 bases lying between them. In nucleotides, the CDR3 is TGTGCCAGCAGCGAAAGGGACGGAGGAAACCCTAATTCACCCCTCCACTTT. It translates to CASSERDGGNPNSPLHF.